This T cell receptor beta chain was found in a study of graft-versus-host responses after intestinal transplantation. At the level of the study: Each transplant was multivisceral, liver-intestinal, or isolated intestinal. Once they had received anti-thymocyte globulin induction, all recipients took tacrolimus and steroids for approximately 3 years. The study's findings and limits: High graft-versus-host to host-versus-graft clonal ratios were found in allografts of patients who had graft-donor T cell macrochimerism. Detected in recipient marrow were GvH clones, some of which were first observed in ileum or blood.

Measured with immunoSEQ multiplex PCR; TCRdb has only the in-frame clones, and not every one. The sample holds around 23,000 clones, roughly 72% seen once. Intraepithelial and lamina propria lymphocytes were isolated from graft specimens. Concerning this clone: Antigen: not known.

This CDR3 contains 14 residues. Germline CDR1 is MNHGY and CDR2 is SAAAGT. V trimming: 4 bases; J trimming: 6 bases; junction bases outside the gene matches: 7. The TCR comes from a human patient who received an intestinal transplant, so some T cells may come from the graft donor. The rearrangement uses TRBV6-8 and TRBJ1-2; the match to TRBD1 covers 8 bases. The sequenced sample was ileum tissue, obtained 12 days after intestinal transplant. The CDR3 loop reads CASSSITGGDGYTF. The DNA for the CDR3 is TGTGCCAGCAGTTCCATAACAGGGGGGGATGGCTACACCTTC.